These T cell receptor beta chains were read from a single sample in a study of cytomegalovirus exposure and HLA in healthy donors. Libraries were prepared by immunoSEQ multiplex PCR; TCRdb keeps only in-frame clonotypes and omits some of them. Counted here are 130,000 or so clones, 70% to 85% occurring once; the ten biggest clones make up under 2%. The sample taken for sequencing was PBMCs. These receptors all stem from a woman in her thirties or forties in good health and CMV-seronegative. Each CDR3 is given with its conserved first and last residue. A D gene is named only where the DNA matches it firmly. Some rows have no size entry. The others give once, few or many, or a class for an expanded clone.

j_gene: TRBJ2-1; v_gene: TRBV5-6; abundance: few; d_gene: .; CDR3aa: CASSLPTVMDDEQFF; CDR3nt: TGTGCCAGCAGCTTGCCCACAGTTATGGATGATGAGCAGTTCTTC
j_gene: TRBJ2-1; v_gene: TRBV21-1; abundance: few; d_gene: .; CDR3aa: CASSKGEREKFAVAYNEQFF; CDR3nt: TGTGCCAGCAGCAAAGGGGAGCGGGAGAAGTTCGCGGTGGCCTACAATGAGCAGTTCTTC
j_gene: TRBJ1-5; v_gene: TRBV7-2; abundance: few; d_gene: TRBD1; CDR3aa: CASSLTGTGYNQPQHF; CDR3nt: TGTGCCAGCAGCTTAACCGGGACAGGGTACAATCAGCCCCAGCATTTT
j_gene: TRBJ1-5; v_gene: TRBV15; abundance: .; d_gene: .; CDR3aa: CATSRAEGHVGGNQPQHF; CDR3nt: TGTGCCACCAGCAGAGCTGAGGGACACGTTGGAGGCAATCAGCCCCAGCATTTT
j_gene: TRBJ2-7; v_gene: TRBV5-1; abundance: .; d_gene: .; CDR3aa: CASSVDYEQYF; CDR3nt: TGCGCCAGCAGCGTAGACTACGAGCAGTACTTC
j_gene: TRBJ2-3; v_gene: TRBV4-1; abundance: .; d_gene: TRBD2; CDR3aa: CASSQGKREGADTQYF; CDR3nt: TGCGCCAGCAGCCAAGGCAAGCGGGAGGGAGCAGATACGCAGTATTTT
j_gene: TRBJ2-3; v_gene: TRBV11-2; abundance: few; d_gene: TRBD1; CDR3aa: CASSLDPGTGADTQYF; CDR3nt: TGTGCCAGCAGCTTAGATCCCGGGACAGGGGCCGATACGCAGTATTTT
j_gene: TRBJ1-4; v_gene: TRBV6-1; abundance: .; d_gene: .; CDR3aa: CASSDRGTSNEKLFF; CDR3nt: TGTGCCAGCAGTGACAGGGGTACATCTAATGAAAAACTGTTTTTT
j_gene: TRBJ2-5; v_gene: TRBV7-2; abundance: .; d_gene: .; CDR3aa: CASSFPGLPPQETQYF; CDR3nt: TGTGCCAGCAGCTTCCCGGGACTCCCGCCCCAAGAGACCCAGTACTTC
j_gene: TRBJ1-5; v_gene: TRBV15; abundance: .; d_gene: .; CDR3aa: CATSNGQPQHF; CDR3nt: TGTGCCACCAGCAACGGTCAGCCCCAGCATTTT
j_gene: TRBJ2-1; v_gene: TRBV7-2; abundance: .; d_gene: TRBD2; CDR3aa: CASSQRREGYNEQFF; CDR3nt: TGTGCCAGCAGCCAACGGCGGGAGGGTTACAATGAGCAGTTCTTC
j_gene: TRBJ2-7; v_gene: TRBV7-2; abundance: .; d_gene: TRBD1; CDR3aa: CASSPATGGYSYEQYF; CDR3nt: TGTGCCAGCAGCCCGGCGACAGGGGGTTACTCCTACGAGCAGTACTTC
j_gene: TRBJ2-5; v_gene: TRBV5-1; abundance: few; d_gene: TRBD1; CDR3aa: CASSFRDRQETQYF; CDR3nt: TGCGCCAGCAGCTTCCGGGACAGACAAGAGACCCAGTACTTC
j_gene: TRBJ2-2; v_gene: TRBV18; abundance: .; d_gene: TRBD2; CDR3aa: CASSPPQLAGGAGELFF; CDR3nt: TGTGCCAGCTCACCACCCCAACTAGCGGGAGGTGCCGGGGAGCTGTTTTTT
j_gene: TRBJ2-1; v_gene: TRBV27; abundance: few; d_gene: TRBD2; CDR3aa: CASSFVTSGRKPLENNEQFF; CDR3nt: TGTGCCAGCAGTTTTGTGACTAGCGGGAGGAAACCCCTCGAAAACAATGAGCAGTTCTTC
j_gene: TRBJ2-3; v_gene: TRBV15; abundance: .; d_gene: .; CDR3aa: CATSRDLKSPTDTQYF; CDR3nt: TGTGCCACCAGCAGAGATTTAAAATCCCCCACAGATACGCAGTATTTT
j_gene: TRBJ1-5; v_gene: TRBV6-6; abundance: .; d_gene: TRBD1; CDR3aa: CASSYVGTGFNQPQHF; CDR3nt: TGTGCCAGCAGTTACGTTGGGACAGGGTTCAATCAGCCCCAGCATTTT
j_gene: TRBJ2-1; v_gene: TRBV27; abundance: .; d_gene: TRBD2; CDR3aa: CASSLNLAGGYNEQFF; CDR3nt: TGTGCCAGCAGTTTAAACCTAGCGGGAGGTTACAATGAGCAGTTCTTC
j_gene: TRBJ2-7; v_gene: TRBV7-2; abundance: once; d_gene: .; CDR3aa: CASSLEGVRYF; CDR3nt: TGTGCCAGCAGCTTAGAAGGGGTGAGGTACTTC
j_gene: TRBJ2-1; v_gene: TRBV28; abundance: .; d_gene: TRBD2; CDR3aa: CASNPPGLATVGQFF; CDR3nt: TGTGCCAGCAACCCCCCGGGACTAGCGACCGTTGGGCAGTTCTTC
j_gene: TRBJ2-2; v_gene: TRBV5-1; abundance: .; d_gene: TRBD2; CDR3aa: CASSPGLAGSGELFF; CDR3nt: TGCGCCAGCAGCCCGGGACTAGCGGGATCCGGGGAGCTGTTTTTT
j_gene: TRBJ2-7; v_gene: TRBV7-2; abundance: .; d_gene: .; CDR3aa: CASSLADSYEQYF; CDR3nt: TGTGCCAGCAGCTTAGCGGACAGCTACGAGCAGTACTTC
j_gene: TRBJ2-7; v_gene: TRBV28; abundance: .; d_gene: TRBD2; CDR3aa: CASSSGGHEQYF; CDR3nt: TGTGCCAGCAGTTCGGGGGGGCACGAGCAGTACTTC
j_gene: TRBJ1-1; v_gene: TRBV19; abundance: once; d_gene: .; CDR3aa: CASSSMNTEAFF; CDR3nt: TGTGCCAGTAGTTCCATGAACACTGAAGCTTTCTTT
j_gene: TRBJ1-1; v_gene: TRBV5-1; abundance: .; d_gene: .; CDR3aa: CASIRGTEAFF; CDR3nt: TGCGCCAGCATCAGGGGAACTGAAGCTTTCTTT
j_gene: TRBJ1-2; v_gene: TRBV6-1; abundance: .; d_gene: TRBD1; CDR3aa: CASRAGTAYGYTF; CDR3nt: TGTGCCAGCCGTGCAGGGACAGCCTATGGCTACACCTTC
j_gene: TRBJ2-1; v_gene: TRBV5-1; abundance: .; d_gene: .; CDR3aa: CASSPTRSASYNEQFF; CDR3nt: TGCGCCAGCAGTCCAACTAGATCCGCCTCCTACAATGAGCAGTTCTTC